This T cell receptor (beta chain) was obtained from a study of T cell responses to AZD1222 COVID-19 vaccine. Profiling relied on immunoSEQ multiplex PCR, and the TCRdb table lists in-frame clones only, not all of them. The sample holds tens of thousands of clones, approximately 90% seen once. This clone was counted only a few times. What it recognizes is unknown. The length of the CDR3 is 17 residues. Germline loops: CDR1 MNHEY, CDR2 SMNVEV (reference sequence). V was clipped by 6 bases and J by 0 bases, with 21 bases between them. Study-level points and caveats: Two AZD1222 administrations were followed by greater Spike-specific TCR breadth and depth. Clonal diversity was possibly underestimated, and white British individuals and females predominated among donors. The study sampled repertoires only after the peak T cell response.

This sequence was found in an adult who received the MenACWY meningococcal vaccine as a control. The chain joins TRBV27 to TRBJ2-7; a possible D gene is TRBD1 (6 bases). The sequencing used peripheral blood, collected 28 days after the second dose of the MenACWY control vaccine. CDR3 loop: CASSSTPGQGRSYEQYF. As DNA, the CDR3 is TGTGCCAGCAGCTCGACCCCGGGACAAGGACGCTCCTACGAGCAGTACTTC.